Listed below are T cell receptor beta chains from one sample, sequenced in a study of blood T cells in healthy people across ages. TCRdb independently ran MiXCR on the 5' RACE reads; one entry per CDR3 protein. The sample carries over a million distinct CDR3 sequences, around 39% recorded once. Sequencing was carried out using blood. The receptors were gathered from a young woman in good health. CDR3s include the opening cysteine and the closing phenylalanine or tryptophan. D genes are given only for firm matches. Not every row has a clone size; where given, it reads once, few, many or a size class.

TRBJ2-3	-	TRBD2	TRBV20-1	CSARDPSGRGIDTQYF	TGCAGTGCTAGAGACCCTAGCGGGAGGGGAATAGATACGCAGTATTTT
TRBJ2-1	many	-	TRBV4-1	CASSHPTWGGSYNEQFF	TGCGCCAGCAGCCACCCAACTTGGGGGGGCTCTTACAATGAGCAGTTCTTC
TRBJ2-3	few	TRBD2	TRBV10-2	CASRVAGGRADTQYF	TGCGCCAGCAGAGTAGCGGGAGGTAGGGCAGATACGCAGTATTTT
TRBJ2-7	-	TRBD1	TRBV27	CASSKSTGGGYEQYF	TGTGCCAGCAGTAAAAGCACAGGGGGCGGGTACGAGCAGTACTTC
TRBJ2-7	-	TRBD2	TRBV18	CASSPASGRASGQYF	TGTGCCAGCTCACCAGCCAGCGGGAGGGCGTCTGGTCAGTACTTC
TRBJ1-1	-	TRBD1	TRBV6-6	CASSYVPGGHTEAFF	TGTGCCAGCAGTTACGTCCCAGGGGGTCACACTGAAGCTTTCTTT
TRBJ2-3	-	TRBD2	TRBV4-2	CTSSLAGGQDTQYF	TGTACCAGCAGCCTAGCGGGGGGGCAAGATACGCAGTATTTT
TRBJ2-7	-	-	TRBV6-5	CASSSPGHSYEQYF	TGTGCCAGCAGTTCTCCGGGACATTCCTACGAGCAGTACTTC
TRBJ2-1	-	TRBD1	TRBV4-1	CASSHLRGQGKYNEQFF	TGCGCCAGCAGCCACCTACGGGGACAGGGAAAATACAATGAGCAGTTCTTC
TRBJ2-7	-	-	TRBV20-1	CSASYSYEQYF	TGCAGTGCTAGTTATTCCTACGAGCAGTACTTC
TRBJ2-1	few	TRBD2	TRBV20-1	CSARTSGGYEQFF	TGCAGTGCTAGGACTAGCGGGGGATATGAGCAGTTCTTC
TRBJ2-7	few	TRBD2	TRBV2	CASLAGTVSSYEQYF	TGTGCCAGCCTAGCGGGGACCGTAAGCTCCTACGAGCAGTACTTC
TRBJ2-2	-	-	TRBV24-1	CATSGRPNTGELFF	TGTGCCACCAGTGGACGGCCGAACACCGGGGAGCTGTTTTTT
TRBJ2-3	-	-	TRBV28	CASSTRRPTDTQYF	TGTGCCAGCAGCACGAGGCGGCCCACAGATACGCAGTATTTT
TRBJ2-4	few	-	TRBV5-1	CASRSGAGNIQYF	TGCGCCAGCCGCTCGGGGGCCGGAAACATTCAGTACTTC
TRBJ1-2	-	TRBD1	TRBV29-1	CSVQQGKAGYTF	TGCAGCGTTCAACAGGGGAAGGCTGGCTACACCTTC
TRBJ1-6	-	-	TRBV28	CASRPPQGGSPLHF	TGTGCCAGCAGACCACCGCAGGGAGGTTCACCCCTCCACTTT
TRBJ1-2	-	TRBD1	TRBV10-3	CAIRGQGRNANYGYTF	TGTGCCATCAGGGGACAGGGGCGTAATGCTAACTATGGCTACACCTTC
TRBJ1-5	few	-	TRBV15	CATSGTGFNGNQPQHF	TGTGCCACCAGCGGAACAGGGTTTAATGGCAATCAGCCCCAGCATTTT
TRBJ2-3	-	-	TRBV4-2	CASSQDPDPLQTRADTQYF	TGTGCCAGCAGCCAAGATCCCGACCCCCTCCAGACTAGGGCAGATACGCAGTATTTT
TRBJ2-7	-	TRBD2	TRBV6-5	CASSYRRGGTSGAYEQYF	TGTGCCAGCAGTTACCGCCGGGGAGGGACTAGCGGGGCCTACGAGCAGTACTTC
TRBJ2-1	few	-	TRBV6-4	CASSDSAVGGVINEQFF	TGTGCCAGCAGTGACTCCGCCGTGGGGGGCGTCATCAATGAGCAGTTCTTC
TRBJ2-7	-	-	TRBV6-1	CASAGRLSYEQYF	TGTGCCAGCGCCGGCCGACTGTCCTACGAGCAGTACTTC
TRBJ2-1	-	TRBD2	TRBV9	CASSVEKTSRRNEQFF	TGTGCCAGCAGCGTAGAAAAGACTAGCAGGCGCAATGAGCAGTTCTTC
TRBJ2-7	few	-	TRBV15	CATSPRTATYEQYF	TGTGCCACCAGCCCCCGGACAGCTACCTACGAGCAGTACTTC
TRBJ2-3	-	TRBD2	TRBV7-6	CASSWVTGLAGDSIDTQYF	TGTGCCAGCAGCTGGGTAACCGGACTAGCGGGAGACTCGATAGATACGCAGTATTTT
TRBJ1-6	-	-	TRBV28	CASLPGGDSPLHF	TGTGCCAGCCTACCGGGGGGGGATTCACCCCTCCACTTT
TRBJ2-1	-	TRBD2	TRBV12-3/TRBV12-4	CASSFAGGPYNEQFF	TGTGCCAGCAGTTTCGCGGGAGGGCCTTACAATGAGCAGTTCTTC
TRBJ2-5	few	TRBD2	TRBV20-1	CSGQRGYQETQYF	TGCAGTGGGCAGCGGGGGTACCAAGAGACCCAGTACTTC
TRBJ2-7	-	-	TRBV4-1	CASSPSTGHGQYYEQYF	TGCGCCAGCAGCCCTAGTACGGGCCATGGACAGTACTACGAGCAGTACTTC
TRBJ2-5	-	-	TRBV5-1	CASSHTVQKETQYF	TGCGCCAGCAGCCACACGGTCCAGAAAGAGACCCAGTACTTC
TRBJ2-7	few	TRBD2	TRBV6-1	CASSPAGGLKKTSGSSYEQYF	TGTGCCAGCAGCCCCGCAGGCGGGCTAAAAAAGACTAGCGGGAGTAGCTACGAGCAGTACTTC
TRBJ2-2	-	-	TRBV5-1	CASSLEPPASNTGELFF	TGCGCCAGCAGCTTGGAGCCCCCGGCCTCGAACACCGGGGAGCTGTTTTTT
TRBJ2-7	-	-	TRBV4-1	CASSQDWDNEQYF	TGCGCCAGCAGCCAAGATTGGGACAATGAGCAGTACTTC
TRBJ1-1	-	-	TRBV19	CASNPTGVATEAFF	TGTGCCAGTAACCCGACAGGAGTCGCGACCGAAGCTTTCTTT
TRBJ2-4	-	TRBD1	TRBV29-1	CSVEKLGQGSEQYF	TGCAGCGTTGAGAAGTTGGGACAGGGCTCGGAGCAGTACTTC
TRBJ2-3	few	-	TRBV10-3	CAISESAGTDTQYF	TGTGCCATCAGTGAGTCCGCGGGGACAGATACGCAGTATTTT
TRBJ2-3	-	TRBD1	TRBV4-1	CASSQDSGRGQDTQYF	TGCGCCAGCAGCCAAGATAGCGGCAGGGGGCAGGATACGCAGTATTTT
TRBJ2-7	once	TRBD2	TRBV27	CASSFALAGGPPYEQYF	TGTGCCAGCAGTTTCGCGCTAGCGGGGGGGCCTCCCTACGAGCAGTACTTC
TRBJ2-1	-	-	TRBV5-1	CASTLGDSYNEQFF	TGCGCCAGCACTCTGGGGGATAGCTACAATGAGCAGTTCTTC
TRBJ2-2	few	-	TRBV11-2	CASRTGNANTGELFF	TGTGCCAGCAGGACGGGTAACGCGAACACCGGGGAGCTGTTTTTT
TRBJ1-5	-	-	TRBV5-5	CASSLLGGVPQHF	TGTGCCAGCAGCTTGTTAGGAGGTGTGCCCCAGCATTTT
TRBJ2-7	-	TRBD2	TRBV20-1	CSASGRDPPEQYF	TGCAGTGCTAGCGGGAGGGACCCTCCCGAGCAGTACTTC
TRBJ2-1	-	-	TRBV5-1	CASSLGGQKKVNEQFF	TGCGCCAGCAGCTTGGGGGGACAAAAGAAGGTCAATGAGCAGTTCTTC
TRBJ1-1	-	-	TRBV3-1	CASSSTLDQAEAFF	TGTGCCAGCAGCTCAACCCTGGATCAGGCTGAAGCTTTCTTT
TRBJ2-3	few	TRBD2	TRBV20-1	CSASPVLAGNTDTQYF	TGCAGTGCCTCACCCGTGCTAGCGGGGAACACAGATACGCAGTATTTT
TRBJ2-1	few	TRBD2	TRBV7-9	CASSFTGTSGTRPPNEQFF	TGTGCCAGCAGCTTTACCGGGACTAGCGGGACTCGGCCTCCCAATGAGCAGTTCTTC
TRBJ1-5	-	-	TRBV29-1	CSVLDSLGEPQHF	TGCAGCGTCCTAGACTCTTTGGGGGAGCCCCAGCATTTT
TRBJ2-7	few	-	TRBV10-1	CASSRGVGAYEQYF	TGCGCCAGCAGTAGAGGGGTAGGGGCCTACGAGCAGTACTTC
TRBJ2-2	-	-	TRBV20-1	CSAGGGGSPGTRELFF	TGCAGTGCCGGAGGGGGCGGTAGTCCGGGCACCCGGGAGCTGTTTTTT
TRBJ2-7	few	TRBD2	TRBV20-1	CSARGLEGTSDEQYF	TGCAGTGCTAGAGGGCTTGAGGGGACTAGCGACGAGCAGTACTTC
TRBJ2-7	-	TRBD1	TRBV12-3/TRBV12-4	CASSSPGTGGDEQYF	TGTGCCAGCAGTTCACCCGGGACAGGGGGGGACGAGCAGTACTTC
TRBJ1-2	-	-	TRBV5-6	CASSLDTEANYGYTF	TGTGCCAGCAGCTTGGATACAGAAGCTAACTATGGCTACACCTTC
TRBJ2-7	-	TRBD2	TRBV7-9	CASSLPAGPTYEQYF	TGTGCCAGCAGCCTACCAGCGGGACCAACCTACGAGCAGTACTTC
TRBJ1-1	few	TRBD1	TRBV6-5	CASSPSGQGHTEAFF	TGTGCCAGCAGTCCATCCGGACAGGGGCACACTGAAGCTTTCTTT
TRBJ2-5	few	-	TRBV9	CASSPGDSSVETQYF	TGTGCCAGCAGCCCCGGTGACTCCAGTGTAGAGACCCAGTACTTC